This T cell receptor beta chain was documented in a study of blood T cell repertoires in COVID-19. With V trimmed by 4 bases and J by 7 bases, 4 bases remained unmatched. CDR3 length equals 14 residues. The V gene's germline CDR1 is MDHEN and CDR2 SYDVKM. Some clones are missing from TCRdb's copy, which holds only in-frame ones; the method was immunoSEQ multiplex PCR. Of 50,000 or so clones detected, approximately 85% appear once; the ten largest clones hold roughly 7%. This clone has a handful of counts. The V and J genes are TRBV28 and TRBJ1-4; 9 bases agree with TRBD1. The TCR comes from a man aged 35 to 55 with acute or convalescent COVID-19. The sample taken for sequencing was peripheral blood. CDR3 region: CASSSGQGREKLFF. The CDR3 DNA reads TGTGCCAGCAGTTCGGGACAGGGTCGTGAAAAACTGTTTTTT.